The 22 T cell receptor beta chains below were found in one sample sequenced in a study of T-cell memory formation after mild COVID-19. One entry per CDR3 protein, called by TCRdb with MiXCR from the 5' RACE reads. The profile shows 410,000 or so distinct CDR3 sequences, 20% to 30% of them singletons. Sequencing was carried out using PBMCs or a T cell subset sorted from them (not recorded which). The receptor source for this set is an adult woman who had mild COVID-19 (a few samples of this study predate the infection). Cell type and time point are not known.

This clonotype was counted between two and nine times. V usage is TRBV12-5 and J usage is TRBJ1-1, with D possibly matching TRBD1 (6 bases). Germline CDR1 reads LGHNT; CDR2 reads FRNRAP. V was shortened by 5 bases and J by 0 bases, with 10 bases between the two germline ends. The CDR3 extends over 14 amino acids. CDR3 coding DNA: TGTGCTAGTGGTCCGGGGGGCGTGAACACTGAAGCTTTCTTT. It codes for CASGPGGVNTEAFF.

This clonotype was observed a few times. The chain couples TRBV5-1 to TRBJ2-7, with 9 bases aligning to TRBD1. With 7 bases clipped from V and 0 bases from J, the junction kept 11 bases outside the gene matches. The CDR3 extends over 16 amino acids. Germline V gene lookup returns CDR1 SGHRS and CDR2 YFSETQ. DNA for the CDR3: TGCGCCAGCCGGCATTCACCGGGACAGGGCTCCTACGAGCAGTACTTC. Its protein product is CASRHSPGQGSYEQYF.

This clonotype has only a few counts. The V call is TRBV7-2, the J call TRBJ2-7; D perhaps matches TRBD1 (6 bases). Trimming stripped 5 bases from V and 3 bases from J, with 11 bases between. The germline CDR1 and CDR2 sequences are SGHTA and FQGNSA. The CDR3 extends over 13 amino acids. The DNA of the CDR3 is TGTGCCAGCAGCGCGATAGGGGGCTACGAGCAGTACTTC. Its translation is CASSAIGGYEQYF.

The rearrangement uses TRBV30 and TRBJ1-1, with TRBD1 as a possible D gene (5 bases). This CDR3 comprises 13 residues. V lost 7 bases and J 5 bases, leaving 17 bases between the germline ends. The V gene's germline CDR1 is GTSNPN and CDR2 SVGIG (reference sequence). The CDR3 DNA sequence: TGTGCCTACTTCGGGGCAGCAAAGACTGAAGCTTTCTTT. It translates to CAYFGAAKTEAFF.

This chain joins TRBV7-9 and TRBJ1-5; D remains ambiguous. Trimming took 1 base from V and 3 from J, leaving 10 bases between them. The CDR3 is 15 amino acids. Germline V gives CDR1 SEHNR, CDR2 FQNEAQ (reference sequence). The CDR3 sequence: CASSLGFRDNQPQHF. The CDR3 nucleotides read TGTGCCAGCAGCTTAGGTTTCCGTGACAATCAGCCCCAGCATTTT. The whole variable domain, filled in from reference TRBV7-9 and TRBJ1-5, reads DTGVSQNPRHKITKRGQNVTFRCDPISEHNRLYWYRQTLGQGPEFLTYFQNEAQLEKSRLLSDRFSAERPKGSFSTLEIQRTEQGDSAMYLCASSLGFRDNQPQHFGDGTRLSIL.

The rearrangement joins TRBV21-1 to TRBJ1-5. TRBV21-1 is a documented pseudogene. The CDR3 runs 18 residues. CDR3: CASSTVVGGFVGNQPQHF. CDR3 sequence (DNA): TGTGCCAGCAGCACCGTCGTAGGAGGATTTGTGGGCAATCAGCCCCAGCATTTT.

This sequence joins TRBV7-8 and TRBJ1-1, with a tentative D call TRBD1 (6 bases). The CDR3 sequence is 13 residues long. Germline loops: CDR1 SGHVS, CDR2 FQNEAQ. The V and J ends lost 6 bases and 4 bases respectively, with 12 bases between them. CDR3 sequence reads: CASRTGGATEAFF. The DNA for the CDR3 is TGTGCCAGCAGGACGGGGGGGGCCACTGAAGCTTTCTTT.

The V and J genes are TRBV12-3 or TRBV12-4 and TRBJ2-7; TRBD2 matches 8 bases. V lost 7 bases and J lost 7; bases outside the gene matches: 15. CDR3 length: 15 amino acids. In DNA, the CDR3 is TGTGCCAGCAACGGAAATTTGGGGCTAGCGGGTGAGCAGTACTTC. Translated: CASNGNLGLAGEQYF.

This rearrangement joins TRBV7-9 to TRBJ1-3, with D uncertain. This CDR3 has 13 amino acids. Between the trimmed V and J ends, which lost 3 bases and 8 bases, there was a span of 11 bases. Germline V CDR1 and CDR2: SEHNR, FQNEAQ (reference sequence). CDR3 coding DNA: TGTGCCAGCAGCTTGGGGTTGCGGGACACCATATATTTT. Translation: CASSLGLRDTIYF.

This chain uses TRBV29-1 with TRBJ2-5; D possibly corresponds to TRBD2 (6 bases). CDR3 size: 15 residues. Germline loops: CDR1 SQVTM, CDR2 ANQGSEA. The V and J ends lost 7 bases and 1 base respectively, with 19 bases between them. The CDR3 protein is CSGSLRDGGQETQYF. Written as DNA, the CDR3 is TGCAGCGGTAGCCTTCGGGACGGGGGCCAAGAGACCCAGTACTTC.

This chain links TRBV7-9 with TRBJ2-5; D ambiguous. CDR1 and CDR2 from the germline V gene are SEHNR and FQNEAQ (reference sequence). V gave up 0 bases and J gave up 2 bases, with 10 bases separating them. There are 15 residues in the CDR3. The CDR3 sequence: CASSLALSLQETQYF. The CDR3, as DNA: TGTGCCAGCAGCTTAGCGCTAAGCTTACAAGAGACCCAGTACTTC.

In this sample, this clonotype turned up a few times. The chain couples TRBV5-1 to TRBJ1-2; 9 nucleotides line up with TRBD1. The CDR3 consists of 14 residues. The germline V gene encodes CDR1 SGHRS and CDR2 YFSETQ. J lost 4 bases, V lost 5 bases, and 6 bases had no gene match. The CDR3 region is CASSQGTGTYGYTF. CDR3 nucleotide sequence: TGCGCCAGCAGTCAAGGGACAGGGACCTATGGCTACACCTTC.

CDR3 sequence reads: CASSQVARASNEKLFF. The DNA of the CDR3 is TGTGCCAGCAGCCAAGTAGCCAGGGCGTCTAATGAAAAACTGTTTTTT. The chain uses TRBV4-2 and TRBJ1-4; a possible D gene is TRBD1 (5 bases). The CDR3 sequence is 16 residues long. Trimming took off 1 base at V and 3 bases at J, with 12 bases between the two ends. Germline-derived CDR1 and CDR2 are LGHNA and YNFKEQ.

This clonotype occurred a few times. The chain has TRBV12-3 or TRBV12-4 and TRBJ2-7; 7 bases agree with TRBD1. The CDR3 extends over 18 amino acids. J lost 3 bases, V lost 5 bases, and 19 bases had no gene match. CDR3 in amino acids: CASSPLEAFTGQLYEQYF. The CDR3 DNA follows: TGTGCCAGCAGTCCACTGGAAGCCTTTACGGGACAGCTCTACGAGCAGTACTTC.

This clonotype was counted many times. The chain is built from TRBV14 and TRBJ1-2; maybe TRBD1 (5 bases). Per germline, CDR1 SGHDN and CDR2 FVKESK. The CDR3 extends over 15 amino acids. Trimming took 0 bases from V and 4 from J, leaving 12 bases between them. The CDR3 here is CASSQEWGKSYGYTF. The DNA of the CDR3 is TGTGCCAGCAGCCAAGAGTGGGGGAAAAGCTATGGCTACACCTTC.

This clonotype was picked up a small number of times. The chain joins TRBV4-2 to TRBJ2-5; possibly TRBD1 or TRBD2 for D (5 bases each). This CDR3 is 16 amino acids long. Germline CDR1 reads LGHNA; CDR2 reads YNFKEQ. The V gene lost 0 bases and the J gene lost 3 bases, with 14 bases spanning the gap. CDR3 nucleotides: TGTGCCAGCAGCCAAGATATCGGTCAGGGAGAAGAGACCCAGTACTTC. Translated, it gives CASSQDIGQGEETQYF.

The chain carries TRBV6-6 and TRBJ1-2, with 11 bases identical to TRBD1. This CDR3 is built from 14 residues. Germline-derived CDR1 and CDR2 are MNHNY and SVGAGI (reference sequence). The J segment lost 8 bases and the V segment lost 6 bases, leaving 8 bases of the junction unmatched. CDR3 in amino acids: CASSGTGGYRGYTF. The CDR3 coding sequence is TGTGCCAGCAGCGGGACAGGGGGGTACCGCGGCTACACCTTC.

Ten or more counts support this clonotype. The chain has TRBV20-1 and TRBJ1-2; a weak D match, TRBD1 (6 bases). The CDR3 is made up of 13 amino acids. CDR1 is DFQATT and CDR2 is SNEGSKA in the germline V gene (reference sequence). V shed 2 bases and J shed 4 bases, with 11 bases lying between them. For the CDR3, the DNA is TGCAGTGCTAGACAGGGGAGCGGCTATGGCTACACCTTC. Protein product: CSARQGSGYGYTF.

This clonotype appeared a few times. This chain connects TRBV9 to TRBJ2-3; 8 bases fit TRBD2. The germline V gene has CDR1 SGDLS and CDR2 YYNGEE. This CDR3 spans 16 amino acids. V dropped 4 bases and J dropped 1; count of bases not matched to a gene: 8. This CDR3 reads CASSLDGGAGTDTQYF. CDR3 DNA sequence: TGTGCCAGCAGCCTTGACGGGGGGGCCGGCACAGATACGCAGTATTTT.

The sample holds a few counts of this clonotype. The chain carries TRBV5-5 and TRBJ2-7; 11 bases are a match to TRBD1. Unmatched junction bases numbered 6, after V lost 4 bases and J lost 0 bases. This CDR3 contains 16 residues. CDR1 is SGHKS, CDR2 YYEKEE, per germline (reference sequence). CDR3 amino acids: CASSGRTGGGSYEQYF. In nucleotides, the CDR3 is TGTGCCAGCAGCGGAAGGACAGGGGGCGGCTCCTACGAGCAGTACTTC.

This clonotype was counted only a few times. The chain is built from TRBV10-3 and TRBJ2-1, with no clear D. The ends were cut back, 1 base at V and 5 bases at J, with 9 bases in the middle. The CDR3 is 14 amino acids. Germline V gene data show CDR1 as ENHRY and CDR2 as SYGVKD. The CDR3 here is CAISELPKNNEQFF. DNA for the CDR3: TGTGCCATCAGTGAGTTACCTAAAAACAATGAGCAGTTCTTC.

In this sample, this clonotype turned up a few times. The J gene is TRBJ2-3, the V gene TRBV4-3; 8 positions match TRBD2. Germline-derived CDR1 and CDR2 are LGHNA and YSLEER. The CDR3 consists of 15 residues. With 4 bases clipped from V and 5 bases from J, the junction kept 8 bases outside the gene matches. Here the CDR3 DNA reads TGCGCCAGCAGCCTTAGCCTAGCGGGCGGAGATACGCAGTATTTT. Its protein product is CASSLSLAGGDTQYF.